This T cell receptor beta chain is from a study of graft-versus-host responses after intestinal transplantation. About the study: Recipients across the board were started on anti-thymocyte globulin induction, then kept on tacrolimus and steroids for two to three years.

V lost 5 bases, J lost 4 bases, and 6 bases stayed unmatched. This CDR3 has 15 residues. Germline loops: CDR1 MDHEN, CDR2 SYDVKM. Some clones are missing from TCRdb's copy, which holds only in-frame ones; the method was immunoSEQ multiplex PCR. The sample has about 100,000 clones; about 90% are singletons. Regarding this clone: What it binds is not known.

General study results and limits: Investigators detected GvH clones in recipient marrow, with some emerging earlier in ileum or blood. Peak levels of circulating GvH clones tracked with early post-transplant HvG declines.

The source material was unstimulated CD4+ T cells sorted from spleen or lymph node cells, sampled before transplant. The chain is built from TRBV28 and TRBJ2-3; 10 nucleotides align to TRBD1. The TCR sequence derives from a human donor who was the organ donor for an intestinal transplant. The CDR3 region has the DNA TGTGCCAGCAGTACACCGGGACAGGGGTCAGATACGCAGTATTTT. It specifies CASSTPGQGSDTQYF.